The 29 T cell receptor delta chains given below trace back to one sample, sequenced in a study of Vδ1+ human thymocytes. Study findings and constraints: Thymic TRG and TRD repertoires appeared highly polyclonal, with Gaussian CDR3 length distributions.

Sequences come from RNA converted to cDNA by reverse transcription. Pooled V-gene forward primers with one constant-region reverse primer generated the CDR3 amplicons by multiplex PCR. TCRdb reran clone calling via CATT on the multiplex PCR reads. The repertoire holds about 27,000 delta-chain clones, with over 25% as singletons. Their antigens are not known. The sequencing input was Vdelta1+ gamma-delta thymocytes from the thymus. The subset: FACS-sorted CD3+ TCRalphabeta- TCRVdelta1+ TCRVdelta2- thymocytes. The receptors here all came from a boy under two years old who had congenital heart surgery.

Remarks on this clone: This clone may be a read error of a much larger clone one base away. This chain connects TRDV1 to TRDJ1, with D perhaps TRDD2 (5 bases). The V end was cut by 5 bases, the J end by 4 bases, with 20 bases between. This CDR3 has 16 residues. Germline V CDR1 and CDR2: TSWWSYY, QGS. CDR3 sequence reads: CALGHAFSCISDKLIF. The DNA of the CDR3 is TGTGCTCTTGGGCACGCCTTCTCATGTATAAGCGATAAACTCATCTTT.

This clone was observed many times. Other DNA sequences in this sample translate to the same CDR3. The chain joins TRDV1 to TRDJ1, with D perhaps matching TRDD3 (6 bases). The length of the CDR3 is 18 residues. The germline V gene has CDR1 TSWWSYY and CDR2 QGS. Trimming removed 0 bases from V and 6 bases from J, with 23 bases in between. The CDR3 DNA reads TGTGCTCTTGGGGAACTAGGGAAAGATCTGGGGATCGGCAATAAACTCATCTTT. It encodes CALGELGKDLGIGNKLIF.

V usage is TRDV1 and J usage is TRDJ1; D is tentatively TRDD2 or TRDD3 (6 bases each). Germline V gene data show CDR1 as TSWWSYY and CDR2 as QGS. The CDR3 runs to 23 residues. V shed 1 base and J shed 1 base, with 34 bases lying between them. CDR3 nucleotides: TGTGCTCTTGGGGAACGGGGCCTTCCCCTTACTGGGCCGCCCTGGTCCCCCACCGATAAACTCATCTTT. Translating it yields CALGERGLPLTGPPWSPTDKLIF.

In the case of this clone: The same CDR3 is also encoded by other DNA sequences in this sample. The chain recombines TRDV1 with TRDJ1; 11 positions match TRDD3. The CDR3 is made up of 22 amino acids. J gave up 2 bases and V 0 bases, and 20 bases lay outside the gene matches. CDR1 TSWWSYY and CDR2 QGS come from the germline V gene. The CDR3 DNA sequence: TGTGCTCTTGGGGAACTAGGGCCTTCCTACGTGGGGGATACGAGTCGAACCGATAAACTCATCTTT. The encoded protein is CALGELGPSYVGDTSRTDKLIF.

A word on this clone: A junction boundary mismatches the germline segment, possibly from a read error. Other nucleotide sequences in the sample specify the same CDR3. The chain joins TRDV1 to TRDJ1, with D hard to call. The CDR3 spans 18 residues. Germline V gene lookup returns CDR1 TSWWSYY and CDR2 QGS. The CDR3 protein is CALGESFPHSPYTDKLIF. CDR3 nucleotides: TGTGCTCTTGGGGAATCATTTCCCCACTCACCGTACACTGATAAACTCATCTTT.

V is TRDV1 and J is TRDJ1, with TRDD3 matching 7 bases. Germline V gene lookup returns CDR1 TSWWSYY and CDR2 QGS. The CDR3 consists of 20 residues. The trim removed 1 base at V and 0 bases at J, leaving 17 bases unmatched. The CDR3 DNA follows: TGTGCTCTTGGGGAACGGTTCCTGGGTGGGGGACCGAGGTACACCGATAAACTCATCTTT. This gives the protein CALGERFLGGGPRYTDKLIF.

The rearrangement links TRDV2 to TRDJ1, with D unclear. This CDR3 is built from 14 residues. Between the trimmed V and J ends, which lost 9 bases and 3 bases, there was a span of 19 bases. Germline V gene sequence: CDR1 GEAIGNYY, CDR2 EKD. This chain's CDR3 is CATGCEIQSDKLIF. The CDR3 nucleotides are TGTGCCACCGGCTGTGAGATCCAGTCCGATAAACTCATCTTT.

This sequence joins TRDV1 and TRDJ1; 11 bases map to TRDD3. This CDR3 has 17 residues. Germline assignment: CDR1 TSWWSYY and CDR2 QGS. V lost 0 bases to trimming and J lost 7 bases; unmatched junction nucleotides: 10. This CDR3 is CALGELYGGYATCKLIF. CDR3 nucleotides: TGTGCTCTTGGGGAACTCTATGGGGGATACGCTACGTGTAAACTCATCTTT.

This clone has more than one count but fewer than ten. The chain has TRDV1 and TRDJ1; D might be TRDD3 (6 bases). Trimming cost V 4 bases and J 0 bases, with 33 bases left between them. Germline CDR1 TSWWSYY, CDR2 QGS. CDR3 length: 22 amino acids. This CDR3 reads CALGVSPGGPRLPIKYTDKLIF. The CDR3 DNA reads TGTGCTCTTGGGGTCTCTCCAGGGGGACCCAGACTCCCAATTAAATACACCGATAAACTCATCTTT.

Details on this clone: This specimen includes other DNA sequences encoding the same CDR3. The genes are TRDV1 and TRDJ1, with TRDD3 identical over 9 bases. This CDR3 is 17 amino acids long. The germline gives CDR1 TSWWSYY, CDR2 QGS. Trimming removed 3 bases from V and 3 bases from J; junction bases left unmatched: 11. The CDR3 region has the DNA TGTGCTCTTGGGGAGCAGCCGCCGTGGGGATACGCCGATAAACTCATCTTT. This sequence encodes CALGEQPPWGYADKLIF.

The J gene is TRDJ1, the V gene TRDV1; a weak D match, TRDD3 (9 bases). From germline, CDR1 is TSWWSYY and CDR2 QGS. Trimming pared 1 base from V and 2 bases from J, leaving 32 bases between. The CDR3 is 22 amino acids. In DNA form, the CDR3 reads TGTGCTCTTGGGGAACGGGGCACTTCCTACCAGGCTTACTGGGGGAGGACCGATAAACTCATCTTT. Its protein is CALGERGTSYQAYWGRTDKLIF.

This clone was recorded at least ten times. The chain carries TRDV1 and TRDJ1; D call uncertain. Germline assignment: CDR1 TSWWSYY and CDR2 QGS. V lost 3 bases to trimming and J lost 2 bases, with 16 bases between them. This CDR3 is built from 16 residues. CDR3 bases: TGTGCTCTTGGGGATTGGAGGTGTACGGGAACCGATAAACTCATCTTT. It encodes CALGDWRCTGTDKLIF.

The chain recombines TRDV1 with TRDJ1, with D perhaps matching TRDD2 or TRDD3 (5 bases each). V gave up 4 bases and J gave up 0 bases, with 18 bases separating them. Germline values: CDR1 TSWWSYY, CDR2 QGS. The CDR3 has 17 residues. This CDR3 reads CALGGRPTGGYTDKLIF. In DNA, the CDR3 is TGTGCTCTTGGGGGAAGGCCTACCGGGGGTTACACCGATAAACTCATCTTT.

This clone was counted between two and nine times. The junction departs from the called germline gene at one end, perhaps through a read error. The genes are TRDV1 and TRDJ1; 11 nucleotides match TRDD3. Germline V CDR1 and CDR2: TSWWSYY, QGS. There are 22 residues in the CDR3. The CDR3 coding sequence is TGCGCTCTTGGGGAACTAGGGAGACATCCTAGTCACTGGGGGATAAACACCGATAAACTCATCTTT. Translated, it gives CALGELGRHPSHWGINTDKLIF.

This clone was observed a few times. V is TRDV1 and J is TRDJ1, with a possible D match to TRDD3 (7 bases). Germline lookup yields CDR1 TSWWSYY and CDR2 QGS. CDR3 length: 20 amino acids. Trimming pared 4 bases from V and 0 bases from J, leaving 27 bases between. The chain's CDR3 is CALGGFPILGTYPYTDKLIF. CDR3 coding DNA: TGTGCTCTTGGGGGGTTTCCTATACTGGGGACTTACCCGTACACCGATAAACTCATCTTT.

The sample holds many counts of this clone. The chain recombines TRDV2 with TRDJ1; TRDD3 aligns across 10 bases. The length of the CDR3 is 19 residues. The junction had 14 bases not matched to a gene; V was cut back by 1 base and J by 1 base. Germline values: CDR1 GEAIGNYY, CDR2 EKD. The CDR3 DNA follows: TGTGCCTGTGACACAGCCGAGTGCCTGGGGGATAAGGGCACCGATAAACTCATCTTT. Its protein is CACDTAECLGDKGTDKLIF.

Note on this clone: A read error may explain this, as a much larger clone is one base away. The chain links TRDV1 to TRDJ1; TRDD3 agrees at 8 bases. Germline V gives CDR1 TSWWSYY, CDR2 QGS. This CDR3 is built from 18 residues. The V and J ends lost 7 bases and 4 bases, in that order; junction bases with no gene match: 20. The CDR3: CALASAASGGLYNDKLIF. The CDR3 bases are TGTGCTCTTGCGTCGGCAGCGTCTGGGGGACTGTACAACGATAAACTCATCTTT.

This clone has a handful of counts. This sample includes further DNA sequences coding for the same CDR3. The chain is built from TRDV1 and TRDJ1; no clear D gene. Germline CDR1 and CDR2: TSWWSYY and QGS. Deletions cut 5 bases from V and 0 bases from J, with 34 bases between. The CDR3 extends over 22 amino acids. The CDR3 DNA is TGTGCTCTTGGGCCCCCACAGCCGTGCGTCTCGTCGAGGGGTCAAAACACCGATAAACTCATCTTT. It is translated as CALGPPQPCVSSRGQNTDKLIF.

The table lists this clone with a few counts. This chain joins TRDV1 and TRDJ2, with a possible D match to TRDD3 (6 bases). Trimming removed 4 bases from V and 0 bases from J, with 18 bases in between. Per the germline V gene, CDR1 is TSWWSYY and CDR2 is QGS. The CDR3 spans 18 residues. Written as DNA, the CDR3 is TGTGCTCTTGGGGTTGTTGGGGGGGCTAAAGCTTTGACAGCACAACTCTTCTTT. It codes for CALGVVGGAKALTAQLFF.

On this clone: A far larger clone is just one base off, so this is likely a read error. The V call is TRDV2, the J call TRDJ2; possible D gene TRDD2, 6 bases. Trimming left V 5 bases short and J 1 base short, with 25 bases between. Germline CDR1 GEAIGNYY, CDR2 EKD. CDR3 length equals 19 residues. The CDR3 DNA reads TGTGCCTGTGCCCCTACTTACCTTCCCCGACCCCATTTGACAGCACAACTCTTCTTT. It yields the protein CACAPTYLPRPHLTAQLFF.

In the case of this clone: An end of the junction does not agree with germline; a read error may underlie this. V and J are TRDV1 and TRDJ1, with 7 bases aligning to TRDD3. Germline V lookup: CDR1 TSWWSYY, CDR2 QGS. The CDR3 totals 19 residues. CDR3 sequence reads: CAVGELRSPGGLYTDKLIF. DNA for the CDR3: TGTGCTGTTGGGGAACTGAGGTCTCCTGGGGGGTTGTACACCGATAAACTCATCTTT.

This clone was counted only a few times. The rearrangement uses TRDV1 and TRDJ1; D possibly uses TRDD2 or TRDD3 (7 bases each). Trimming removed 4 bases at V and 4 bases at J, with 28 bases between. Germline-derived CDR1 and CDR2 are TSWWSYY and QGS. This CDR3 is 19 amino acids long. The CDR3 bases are TGTGCTCTTGGGGCATTCCTACAAACGGGGGATGGGGACGACGATAAACTCATCTTT. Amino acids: CALGAFLQTGDGDDDKLIF.

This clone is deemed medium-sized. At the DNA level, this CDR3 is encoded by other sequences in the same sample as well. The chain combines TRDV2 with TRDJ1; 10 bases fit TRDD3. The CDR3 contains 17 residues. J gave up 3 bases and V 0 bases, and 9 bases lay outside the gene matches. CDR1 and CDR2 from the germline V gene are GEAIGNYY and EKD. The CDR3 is CACDTGVLGDVSDKLIF. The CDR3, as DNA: TGTGCCTGTGACACCGGGGTACTGGGGGATGTGTCCGATAAACTCATCTTT.

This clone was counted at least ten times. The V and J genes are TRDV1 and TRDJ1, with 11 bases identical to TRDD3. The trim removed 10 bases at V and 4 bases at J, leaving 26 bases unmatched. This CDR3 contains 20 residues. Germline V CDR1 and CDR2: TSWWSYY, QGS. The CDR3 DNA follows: TGTGCTCAGCCTTTTGGCCTCTTATACTGGGGGATAGAGAATGACGATAAACTCATCTTT. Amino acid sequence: CAQPFGLLYWGIENDDKLIF.

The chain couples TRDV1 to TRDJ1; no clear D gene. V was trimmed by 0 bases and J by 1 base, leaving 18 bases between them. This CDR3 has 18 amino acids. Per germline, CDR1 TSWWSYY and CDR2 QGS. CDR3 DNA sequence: TGTGCTCTTGGGGAACTACCCCGGCGGGTCAGGACCACCGATAAACTCATCTTT. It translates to CALGELPRRVRTTDKLIF.

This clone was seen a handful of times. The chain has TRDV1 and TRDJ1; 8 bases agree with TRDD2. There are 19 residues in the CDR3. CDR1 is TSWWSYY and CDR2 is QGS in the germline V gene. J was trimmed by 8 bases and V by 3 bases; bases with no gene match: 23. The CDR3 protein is CALGDLLTFLRGTPIKLIF. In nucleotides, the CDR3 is TGTGCTCTTGGGGACCTCCTCACCTTCCTAAGAGGGACCCCAATAAAACTCATCTTT.

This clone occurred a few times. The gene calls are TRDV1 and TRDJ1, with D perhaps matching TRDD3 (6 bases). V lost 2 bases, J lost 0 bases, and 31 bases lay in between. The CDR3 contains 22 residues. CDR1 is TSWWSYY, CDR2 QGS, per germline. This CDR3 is CALGESHWNSGVLGKDTDKLIF. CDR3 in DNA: TGTGCTCTTGGGGAATCCCATTGGAACTCGGGGGTACTGGGTAAGGACACCGATAAACTCATCTTT.

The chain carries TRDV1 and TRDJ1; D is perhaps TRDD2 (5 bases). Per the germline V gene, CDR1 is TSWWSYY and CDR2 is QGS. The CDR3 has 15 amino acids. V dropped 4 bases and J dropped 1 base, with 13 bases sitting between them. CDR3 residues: CALGGKIPSTDKLIF. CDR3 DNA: TGTGCTCTTGGGGGAAAGATTCCTTCCACCGATAAACTCATCTTT.

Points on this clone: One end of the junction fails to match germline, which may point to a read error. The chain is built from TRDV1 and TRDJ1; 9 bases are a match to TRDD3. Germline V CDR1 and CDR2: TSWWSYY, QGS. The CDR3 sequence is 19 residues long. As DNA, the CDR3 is TGTGCTCTTGGGGAAGGCTGCCCTGGGGGATTTGCCGGCACCGATAAACTCACCTTT. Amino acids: CALGEGCPGGFAGTDKLTF.